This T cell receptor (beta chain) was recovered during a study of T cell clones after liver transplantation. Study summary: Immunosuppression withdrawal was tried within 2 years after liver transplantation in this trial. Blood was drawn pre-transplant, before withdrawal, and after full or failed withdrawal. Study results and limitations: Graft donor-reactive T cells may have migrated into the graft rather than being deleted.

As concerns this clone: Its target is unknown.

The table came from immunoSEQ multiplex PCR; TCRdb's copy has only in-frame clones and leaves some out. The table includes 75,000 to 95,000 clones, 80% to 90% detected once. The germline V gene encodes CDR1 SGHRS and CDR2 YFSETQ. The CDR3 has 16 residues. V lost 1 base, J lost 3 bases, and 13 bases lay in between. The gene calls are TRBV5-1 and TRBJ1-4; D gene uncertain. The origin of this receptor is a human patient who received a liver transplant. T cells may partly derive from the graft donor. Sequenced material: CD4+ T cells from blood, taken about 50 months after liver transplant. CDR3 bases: TGCGCCAGCAGCTTGAATGGGGATCGGGCTAATGAAAAACTGTTTTTT. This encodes CASSLNGDRANEKLFF.